This TCR beta chain is drawn from a study of T cells in Graves' hyperthyroidism and ophthalmopathy. Study findings and constraints: The model foresaw ophthalmopathy a median roughly 6.3 months prior to onset.

TCR beta CDR3 regions were amplified from RNA transcripts. HTBI primers were used for first-round RT-PCR of the TCR CDR3. Each CDR3 protein gets one entry after TCRdb re-called the multiplex PCR reads with MiXCR. The sample consists of 660,000 or so distinct CDR3 sequences, roughly 20% of them appearing once. On this clonotype: Its target is unknown.

The CDR3 is made up of 14 amino acids. J lost 1 base, V lost 8 bases, and 3 bases had no gene match. Looked up from germline, CDR1 is LNHDA and CDR2 is SQIVND (reference sequence). This clonotype was sampled from a man aged 30 to 45 with Graves' ophthalmopathy. The chain combines TRBV19 with TRBJ2-7; 12 bases agree with TRBD2. Sample: blood. CDR3 region: CASQLAGGSYEQYF. CDR3 DNA: TGTGCCAGTCAACTAGCGGGAGGATCCTACGAGCAGTACTTC.